This TCR beta chain was profiled in a study of T cells after yellow fever vaccination. Background on the study: It was SMART-Seq v4 Ultra Low Input that prepared the fractions with low cell numbers.

This clonotype was detected many times. Its cognate antigen is unknown. TCRdb ran MiXCR on the 5' RACE reads and lists one entry per CDR3 protein. Of about 240,000 distinct CDR3 sequences detected, over 3% appear once; the ten largest clones hold under 20%. The CDR3 length is 16 residues. Germline CDR1 SGHTA, CDR2 FQGTGA. Between the trimmed V and J ends, which lost 0 bases and 1 base, there was a span of 9 bases. Broader study findings: Clonotypes found in both CD4 and CD8 compartments made up a small share. The study noted that FACS-sorted repertoires could contain abundant clonotypes contaminating from the bulk population. A faster peak, day 5 versus 15, was reached by the weaker secondary response.

V is TRBV7-3 and J is TRBJ2-2, with D perhaps TRBD1 (6 bases). The specimen comprised PBMCs, sampled 15 days after the yellow fever booster vaccination. The sequence came from a man aged 18 to 29 who received the YFV17D yellow fever vaccine. In DNA, the CDR3 is TGTGCCAGCAGCTTAACGTTCAGGGGGAACACCGGGGAGCTGTTTTTT. The encoded protein is CASSLTFRGNTGELFF.